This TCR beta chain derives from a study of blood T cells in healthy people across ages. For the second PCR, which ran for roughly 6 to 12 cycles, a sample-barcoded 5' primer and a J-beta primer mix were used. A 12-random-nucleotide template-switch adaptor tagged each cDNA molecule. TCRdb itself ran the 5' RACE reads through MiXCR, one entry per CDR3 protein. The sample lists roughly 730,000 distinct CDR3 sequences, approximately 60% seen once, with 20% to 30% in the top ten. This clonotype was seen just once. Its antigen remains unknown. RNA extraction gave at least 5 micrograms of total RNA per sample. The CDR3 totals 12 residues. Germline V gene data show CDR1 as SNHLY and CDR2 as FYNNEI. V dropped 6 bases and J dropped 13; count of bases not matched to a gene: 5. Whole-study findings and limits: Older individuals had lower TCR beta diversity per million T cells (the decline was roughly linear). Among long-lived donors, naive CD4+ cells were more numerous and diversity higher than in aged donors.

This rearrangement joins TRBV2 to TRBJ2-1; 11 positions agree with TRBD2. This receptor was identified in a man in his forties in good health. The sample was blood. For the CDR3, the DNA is TGTGCCAGCAGATACCTAGCGGGGGGACAGTTCTTC. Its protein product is CASRYLAGGQFF.